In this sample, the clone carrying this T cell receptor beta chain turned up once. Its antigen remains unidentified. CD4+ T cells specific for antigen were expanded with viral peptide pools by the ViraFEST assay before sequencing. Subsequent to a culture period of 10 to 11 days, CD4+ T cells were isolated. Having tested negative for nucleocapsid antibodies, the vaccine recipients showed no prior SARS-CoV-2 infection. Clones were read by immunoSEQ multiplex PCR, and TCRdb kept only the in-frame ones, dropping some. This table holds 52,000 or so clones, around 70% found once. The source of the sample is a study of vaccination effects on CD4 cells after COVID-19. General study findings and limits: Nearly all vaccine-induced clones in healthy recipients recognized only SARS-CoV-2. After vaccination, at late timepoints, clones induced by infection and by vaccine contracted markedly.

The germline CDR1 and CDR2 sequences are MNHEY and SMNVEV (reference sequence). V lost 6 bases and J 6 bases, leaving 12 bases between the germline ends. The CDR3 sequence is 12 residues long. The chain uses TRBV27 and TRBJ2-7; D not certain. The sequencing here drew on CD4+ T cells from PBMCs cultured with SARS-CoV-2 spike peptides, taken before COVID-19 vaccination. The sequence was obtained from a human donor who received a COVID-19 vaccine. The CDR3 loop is CASSHGVSEQYF. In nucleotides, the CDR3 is TGTGCCAGCAGCCATGGGGTCAGCGAGCAGTACTTC.